A single sample is the source of the 26 T cell receptor beta chains below, sequenced in a study of blood T cell repertoires in COVID-19. Measured with immunoSEQ multiplex PCR; TCRdb has only the in-frame clones, and not every one. The sample holds about 220,000 clones; around three quarters are singletons and the top ten take 7.2%. The sequencing input was peripheral blood. The receptors were sampled from a woman in her 70s with acute or convalescent COVID-19.

V is TRBV7-8 and J is TRBJ2-2, with TRBD1 as a possible D gene (6 bases). This CDR3 region has 15 residues. With 2 bases removed from V and 8 bases from J, the gap between germline ends came to 15 bases. The V gene's germline CDR1 is SGHVS and CDR2 FQNEAQ. CDR3 DNA: TGTGCCAGCAGCTTACGACAGGAATGGTTGGGGGAGCTGTTTTTT. Translating it yields CASSLRQEWLGELFF.

V is TRBV24-1 and J is TRBJ2-2; 11 bases are shared with TRBD2. This CDR3 has 16 amino acids. J gave up 6 bases and V 3 bases, and 5 bases lay outside the gene matches. Germline CDR1 and CDR2: KGHDR and SFDVKD. The CDR3 protein is CATSDRMTSGAGELFF. The CDR3 DNA reads as TGTGCCACCAGTGATCGTATGACTAGCGGGGCCGGGGAGCTGTTTTTT.

The J gene is TRBJ2-3, the V gene TRBV7-8; 7 nucleotides align to TRBD2. This CDR3 has 17 residues. V shed 3 bases and J 2 bases; nucleotides not matched to a gene: 11. CDR1 SGHVS and CDR2 FQNEAQ come from the germline V gene. The CDR3 spells CASSFSRRGSPTDTQYF. In DNA form, the CDR3 reads TGTGCCAGCAGCTTCTCCCGGCGGGGGTCTCCCACAGATACGCAGTATTTT.

The chain couples TRBV9 to TRBJ1-4; TRBD1 aligns across 8 bases. Unmatched junction bases numbered 1, after V lost 4 bases and J lost 2 bases. The CDR3 covers 14 residues. Germline CDR1 SGDLS, CDR2 YYNGEE. CDR3 region: CASSTGGTNEKLFF. The CDR3 nucleotides are TGTGCCAGCAGCACAGGGGGGACTAATGAAAAACTGTTTTTT.

The chain uses TRBV4-3 and TRBJ2-1; weak D call: TRBD2 (6 bases). Trimming stripped 3 bases from V and 9 bases from J, with 21 bases between. CDR3 size: 16 residues. Germline V lookup: CDR1 LGHNA, CDR2 YSLEER. The CDR3 DNA is TGCGCCAGCAGCCAGACCGCGACTACCCTCGGGGGTGAGCAGTTCTTC. Translating it yields CASSQTATTLGGEQFF.

This clone was seen once. This chain connects TRBV5-1 to TRBJ1-2; D possibly corresponds to TRBD1 (5 bases). The CDR3 spans 13 residues. From germline, CDR1 is SGHRS and CDR2 YFSETQ. Trimming took off 5 bases at V and 2 bases at J, with 10 bases between the two ends. CDR3 in amino acids: CASSPDSNYGYTF. The DNA for the CDR3 is TGCGCCAGCAGTCCCGACAGCAACTATGGCTACACCTTC.

V and J are TRBV4-1 and TRBJ2-2; 9 nucleotides line up with TRBD1. The CDR3 is 16 residues long. Germline CDR1 MGHRA, CDR2 YSYEKL. V was pared by 1 base and J by 6 bases, with 6 bases of the junction left unmatched. DNA of the CDR3: TGCGCCAGCAGCCAAGGGAACAGGGGGCTCGCCGGGGAGCTGTTTTTT. Protein product: CASSQGNRGLAGELFF.

The genes are TRBV30 and TRBJ1-2; a possible D gene is TRBD1 (5 bases). The V end lost 4 bases, the J end lost 7 bases, and 19 bases lay between the germline ends. In germline, CDR1 is GTSNPN, CDR2 SVGIG (reference sequence). The CDR3 has 14 residues. CDR3 nucleotide sequence: TGTGCCTGGAACTCTGGGGCGATGTCTGGTGGCTACACCTTC. Amino acids: CAWNSGAMSGGYTF.

The chain uses TRBV18 and TRBJ2-2, with 10 positions matching TRBD2. The CDR3 runs 16 residues. Germline lookup yields CDR1 KGHSH and CDR2 LQKENI. The J segment lost 4 bases and the V segment lost 3 bases, leaving 5 bases of the junction unmatched. The CDR3 DNA is TGTGCCAGCTCACCCACTAGCGGGGCATCCACCGGGGAGCTGTTTTTT. Translating it yields CASSPTSGASTGELFF. Full variable domain (missing parts from reference TRBV18 and TRBJ2-2): NAGVMQNPRHLVRRRGQEARLRCSPMKGHSHVYWYRQLPEEGLKFMVYLQKENIIDESGMPKERFSAEFPKEGPSILRIQQVVRGDSAAYFCASSPTSGASTGELFFGEGSRLTVL.

The chain uses TRBV3-1 (or the pseudogene TRBV3-2) and TRBJ1-6; D ambiguous. Trimming left V 0 bases short and J 2 bases short, with 5 bases between. Germline-derived CDR1 and CDR2 are LGHDT and YNNKEL (reference sequence). The CDR3 sequence is 15 residues long. CDR3 sequence (DNA): TGTGCCAGCAGCCAAGACGGGACCTATAATTCACCCCTCCACTTT. This encodes CASSQDGTYNSPLHF.

This chain connects TRBV7-8 to TRBJ2-4; 7 bases map to TRBD1. J lost 4 bases, V lost 5 bases, and 17 bases had no gene match. The germline CDR1 and CDR2 sequences are SGHVS and FQNEAQ. This CDR3 has 18 residues. CDR3 loop: CASSPSLRQGGWKNIQYF. The CDR3 region has the DNA TGTGCCAGCAGCCCGTCTCTCCGACAGGGCGGCTGGAAAAACATTCAGTACTTC.

As regards this clone: An end of the junction does not agree with germline; a read error may underlie this. The CDR3 DNA follows: TGCGCCAGCAGCAAAGACAGGGGGGTCGGGGAGCTGTTTTTT. Its translation is CASSKDRGVGELFF. The chain recombines TRBV4-3 with TRBJ2-2, with 9 bases fitting TRBD1. CDR3 length: 14 residues. Germline V CDR1 and CDR2: LGHNA, YSLEER.

The V call is TRBV6-5, the J call TRBJ2-3; 8 nucleotides agree with TRBD1. Germline assignment: CDR1 MNHEY and CDR2 SVGAGI. V was clipped by 7 bases and J by 0 bases; unmatched bases: 6. The CDR3 runs 15 residues. In DNA form, the CDR3 reads TGTGCCAGCACGCCCCAGGGGGCTAGCACAGATACGCAGTATTTT. Its translation: CASTPQGASTDTQYF.

This clone was seen a handful of times. The chain employs TRBV12-5 and TRBJ2-1; TRBD1 matches 12 bases. Germline CDR1 is LGHNT and CDR2 is FRNRAP. The CDR3 extends over 15 amino acids. V shed 6 bases and J 7 bases; nucleotides not matched to a gene: 7. The CDR3 nucleotides are TGTGCTAGTGGACCGGGACAGGGGGCAAGAAATGAGCAGTTCTTC. Protein sequence: CASGPGQGARNEQFF. Based on the CDR3 plus reference TRBV12-5 and TRBJ2-1, the full variable domain is DARVTQTPRHKVTEMGQEVTMRCQPILGHNTVFWYRQTMMQGLELLAYFRNRAPLDDSGMPKDRFSAEMPDATLATLKIQPSEPRDSAVYFCASGPGQGARNEQFFGPGTRLTVL.

The chain has TRBV27 and TRBJ1-6, with 7 bases matching TRBD1. Germline assignment: CDR1 MNHEY and CDR2 SMNVEV (reference sequence). V lost 6 bases to trimming and J lost 7 bases; unmatched junction nucleotides: 6. The CDR3 has 14 residues. The CDR3, as DNA: TGTGCCAGCAGCACGGGACAGACCAATTCACCCCTCCACTTT. This codes for CASSTGQTNSPLHF.

The rearrangement joins TRBV30 to TRBJ1-5, with D maybe TRBD1 (5 bases). Trimming removed 4 bases from V and 3 bases from J, with 10 bases in between. The CDR3 is 13 residues long. CDR1 is GTSNPN and CDR2 is SVGIG in the germline V gene (reference sequence). The CDR3 region has the DNA TGTGCCTGGACTCAGGGCGACAATCAGCCCCAGCATTTT. Translating it yields CAWTQGDNQPQHF.

The gene calls are TRBV7-6 and TRBJ2-3, with 10 positions matching TRBD2. The germline CDR1 and CDR2 sequences are SGHVS and FNYEAQ. Trimming removed 5 bases from V and 8 bases from J; junction bases left unmatched: 4. The CDR3 runs to 13 residues. The CDR3 region has the DNA TGTGCCAGCAGCCCCGGGACTAGCGTTACGCAGTATTTT. Amino acids: CASSPGTSVTQYF.

This chain joins TRBV5-6 and TRBJ1-3; the D gene is possibly TRBD1 (5 bases). V lost 4 bases to trimming and J lost 3 bases, with 8 bases between them. Per germline, CDR1 SGHDT and CDR2 YYEEEE. The CDR3 covers 13 residues. For the CDR3, the DNA is TGTGCCAGCAGCGACAGCATTGGAAACACCATATATTTT. It codes for CASSDSIGNTIYF.

The gene calls are TRBV4-1 and TRBJ2-7, with TRBD2 identical over 10 bases. Germline V gene sequence: CDR1 MGHRA, CDR2 YSYEKL. The trim removed 1 base at V and 2 bases at J, leaving 11 bases unmatched. The CDR3 length is 18 residues. In DNA, the CDR3 is TGCGCCAGCAGCCAAGTCTGGTCTGGAACTAGCGGGGCCTACGAGCAGTACGTC. Amino acid sequence: CASSQVWSGTSGAYEQYV.

This clone was counted between two and nine times. The chain joins TRBV2 to TRBJ1-6; the D gene is possibly TRBD1 (6 bases). V was cut by 1 base and J by 6 bases, with 13 bases left in between. Germline V CDR1 and CDR2: SNHLY, FYNNEI. The CDR3 is made up of 16 amino acids. CDR3 sequence reads: CASSEDLQGSNSPLHF. For the CDR3, the DNA is TGTGCCAGCAGTGAAGATCTACAGGGAAGTAATTCACCCCTCCACTTT.

The chain couples TRBV14 to TRBJ1-2; the D is unclear. The germline V gene has CDR1 SGHDN and CDR2 FVKESK. V was shortened by 0 bases and J by 5 bases, with 7 bases between the two germline ends. The CDR3 has 13 residues. The CDR3 region has the DNA TGTGCCAGCAGCCAAGATATGGAGTATGGCTACACCTTC. Its translation is CASSQDMEYGYTF.

The chain links TRBV6-6 to TRBJ1-6, with D possibly TRBD1 on 6 matching bases. Germline CDR1 and CDR2: MNHNY and SVGAGI (reference sequence). The CDR3 consists of 15 residues. Deletions cut 0 bases from V and 8 bases from J, with 11 bases between. For the CDR3, the DNA is TGTGCCAGCAGTTACTCTGGCAGGGGTGATTCACCCCTCCACTTT. It codes for CASSYSGRGDSPLHF.

The V and J genes are TRBV4-1 and TRBJ2-3; D not resolved. This CDR3 region has 12 residues. From germline, CDR1 is MGHRA and CDR2 YSYEKL. Trimming left V 4 bases short and J 6 bases short, with 8 bases between. The CDR3: CASSPELDTQYF. The CDR3 bases are TGCGCCAGCAGCCCCGAGTTGGATACGCAGTATTTT.

The chain employs TRBV2 and TRBJ1-4; weak D call: TRBD1 (6 bases). V was clipped by 5 bases and J by 5 bases, with 12 bases between them. Germline CDR1 and CDR2: SNHLY and FYNNEI. CDR3 size: 14 residues. The CDR3 region is CASSYDRWNEKLFF. DNA for the CDR3: TGTGCCAGCAGTTATGACAGGTGGAATGAAAAACTGTTTTTT. The variable domain in full, with the rest retrieved from reference TRBV2 and TRBJ1-4, is EPEVTQTPSHQVTQMGQEVILRCVPISNHLYFYWYRQILGQKVEFLVSFYNNEISEKSEIFDDQFSVERPDGSNFTLKIRSTKLEDSAMYFCASSYDRWNEKLFFGSGTQLSVL.

The chain has TRBV10-2 and TRBJ1-1; 7 bases line up with TRBD1. Germline CDR1 and CDR2: WSHSY and SAAADI. With 6 bases clipped from V and 0 bases from J, the junction kept 10 bases outside the gene matches. The CDR3 totals 16 residues. The CDR3 DNA follows: TGCGCCAGCAGGTTGACAGGGCGGGCCATGAACACTGAAGCTTTCTTT. This sequence encodes CASRLTGRAMNTEAFF.

The chain links TRBV10-3 to TRBJ1-5; no firm D call. Germline V gene sequence: CDR1 ENHRY, CDR2 SYGVKD. The CDR3 is 13 amino acids. V lost 4 bases to trimming and J lost 4 bases, with 8 bases between them. CDR3: CAISVGGNQPQHF. CDR3 bases: TGTGCCATCAGTGTTGGCGGGAATCAGCCCCAGCATTTT.